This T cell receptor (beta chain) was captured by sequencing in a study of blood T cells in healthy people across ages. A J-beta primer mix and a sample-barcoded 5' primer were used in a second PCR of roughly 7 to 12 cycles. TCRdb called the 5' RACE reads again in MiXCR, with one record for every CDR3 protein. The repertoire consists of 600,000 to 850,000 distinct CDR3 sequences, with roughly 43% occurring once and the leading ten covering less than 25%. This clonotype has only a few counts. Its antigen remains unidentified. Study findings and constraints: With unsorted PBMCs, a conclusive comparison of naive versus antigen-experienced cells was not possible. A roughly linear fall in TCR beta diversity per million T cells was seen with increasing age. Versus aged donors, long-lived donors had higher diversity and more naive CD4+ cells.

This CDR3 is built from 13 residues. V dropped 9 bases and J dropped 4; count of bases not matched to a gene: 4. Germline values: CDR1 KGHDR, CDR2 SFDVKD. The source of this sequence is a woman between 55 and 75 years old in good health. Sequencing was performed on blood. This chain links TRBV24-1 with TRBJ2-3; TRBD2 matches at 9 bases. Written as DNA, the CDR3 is TGTGCCACCGGCGGGGGGGAGCCAGATACGCAGTATTTT. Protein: CATGGGEPDTQYF.